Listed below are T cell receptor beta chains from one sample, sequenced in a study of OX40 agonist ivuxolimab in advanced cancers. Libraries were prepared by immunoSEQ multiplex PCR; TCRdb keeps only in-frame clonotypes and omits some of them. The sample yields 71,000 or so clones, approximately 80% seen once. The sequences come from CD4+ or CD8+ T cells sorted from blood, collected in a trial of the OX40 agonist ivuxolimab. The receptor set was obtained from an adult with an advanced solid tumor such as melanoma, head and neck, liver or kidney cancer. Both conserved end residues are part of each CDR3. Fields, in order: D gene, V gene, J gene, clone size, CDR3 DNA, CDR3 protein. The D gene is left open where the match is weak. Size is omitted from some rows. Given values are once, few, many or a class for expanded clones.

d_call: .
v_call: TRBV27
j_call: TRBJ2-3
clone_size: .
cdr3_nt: TGTGCCAGCAGGGAGGGGGGAACGACTAGCACAGATACGCAGTATTTT
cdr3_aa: CASREGGTTSTDTQYF

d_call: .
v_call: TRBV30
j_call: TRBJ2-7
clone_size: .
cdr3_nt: TGTGCCTGGAGTGTACACTCCTACGAGCAGTACTTC
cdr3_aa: CAWSVHSYEQYF

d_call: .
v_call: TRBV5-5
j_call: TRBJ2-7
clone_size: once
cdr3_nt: TGTGCCAGCAGCTTGGACGAGACATACCTCTACGAGCAGTACTTC
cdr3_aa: CASSLDETYLYEQYF

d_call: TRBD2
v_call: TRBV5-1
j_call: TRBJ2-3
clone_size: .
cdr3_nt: TGCGCCAGCAGCTTTGGGCGGGGGGACGTCACAGATACGCAGTATTTT
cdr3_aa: CASSFGRGDVTDTQYF

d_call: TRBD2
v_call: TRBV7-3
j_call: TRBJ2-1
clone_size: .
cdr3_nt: TGTGCCAGCAGCCCGGGAGGGTCCCTCTACAATGAGCAGTTCTTC
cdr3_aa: CASSPGGSLYNEQFF

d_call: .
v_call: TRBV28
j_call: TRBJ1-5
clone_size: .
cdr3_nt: TGTGCCAGCAGTCCCGGGGGCAGCAATCAGCCCCAGCATTTT
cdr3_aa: CASSPGGSNQPQHF

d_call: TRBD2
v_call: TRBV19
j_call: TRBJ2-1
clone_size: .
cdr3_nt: TGTGCCACTCGTGCCCGGACTAGCGGGAGTTGGAATGAGCAGTTCTTC
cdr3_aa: CATRARTSGSWNEQFF

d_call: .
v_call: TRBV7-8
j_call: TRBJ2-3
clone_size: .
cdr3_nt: TGTGCCAGCAGCTTAAGGGATGCGGGGGCCACAGATACGCAGTATTTT
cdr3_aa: CASSLRDAGATDTQYF

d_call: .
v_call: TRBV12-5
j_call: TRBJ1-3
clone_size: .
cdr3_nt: TGTGCTAGTGGTCAGAGTCAAACGGGAAACACCATATATTTT
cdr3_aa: CASGQSQTGNTIYF

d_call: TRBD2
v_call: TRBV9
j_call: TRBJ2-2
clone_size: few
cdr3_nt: TGTGCCAGCACGGCTAGCGGGAAAGGGGCGAACACCGGGGAGCTGTTTTTT
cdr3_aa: CASTASGKGANTGELFF

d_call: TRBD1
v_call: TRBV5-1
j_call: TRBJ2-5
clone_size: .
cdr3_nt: TGCGCCAGCAGCCCTGGGTGGTCGAGGGACAGGGAAGAGACCCAGTACTTC
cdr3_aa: CASSPGWSRDREETQYF

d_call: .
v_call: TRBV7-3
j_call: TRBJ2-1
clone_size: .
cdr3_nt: TGTGCCAGCAGCTTGGATCGGTGGGACGAGCAGTTCTTC
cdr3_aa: CASSLDRWDEQFF

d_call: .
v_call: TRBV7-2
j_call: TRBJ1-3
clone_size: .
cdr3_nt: TGTGCCAGCAGCTTAGGGTCTCCCTCTGGAAACACCATATATTTT
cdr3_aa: CASSLGSPSGNTIYF

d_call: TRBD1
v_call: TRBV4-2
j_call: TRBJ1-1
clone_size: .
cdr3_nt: TGTGCCAGCAGCCTGGGACAGCCGAACACTGAAGCTTTCTTT
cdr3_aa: CASSLGQPNTEAFF

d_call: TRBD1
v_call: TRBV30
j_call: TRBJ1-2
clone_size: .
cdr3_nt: TGTGCCTGGAGTAGTGGGACAGGGGTCTTCTATGGCTACACCTTC
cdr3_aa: CAWSSGTGVFYGYTF